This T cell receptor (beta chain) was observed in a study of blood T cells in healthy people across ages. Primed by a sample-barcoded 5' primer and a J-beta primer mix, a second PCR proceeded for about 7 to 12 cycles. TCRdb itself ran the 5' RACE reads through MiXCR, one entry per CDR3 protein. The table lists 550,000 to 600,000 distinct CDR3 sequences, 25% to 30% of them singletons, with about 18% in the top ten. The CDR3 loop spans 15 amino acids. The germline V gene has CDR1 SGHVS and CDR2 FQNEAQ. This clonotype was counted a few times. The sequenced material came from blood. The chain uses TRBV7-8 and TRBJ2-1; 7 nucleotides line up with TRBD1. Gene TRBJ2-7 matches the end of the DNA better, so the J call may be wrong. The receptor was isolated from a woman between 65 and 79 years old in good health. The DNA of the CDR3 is TGTGCCAGCAGCTCCCGACAGGGCCCCCTCTACGAGCAGTACTTC. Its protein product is CASSSRQGPLYEQYF.